This T cell receptor beta chain was captured in a study of shared clonotypes between healthy human individuals. Turning to this clone: Other nucleotide sequences in the sample specify the same CDR3.

Here immunoSEQ multiplex PCR was the method, and the copy in TCRdb shows in-frame clones only, minus some. Of approximately 2.5 million clones in the sample, 80% to 95% were seen once. This TCR was recovered from a man between 18 and 35 years old in good health. Some clones in this sample may be carry-over from other donors' samples. The sample comprised naive CD4+ T cells from PBMCs. Noted subset: CD45RA+ positively selected.

The CDR3 coding sequence is TGTGCCAGCAGTTTTAACGAAAAACTGTTTTTT. It yields the protein CASSFNEKLFF. The chain uses TRBV28 and TRBJ1-4; D is unresolved. The ends were cut back, 3 bases at V and 8 bases at J, with 4 bases in the middle. Germline values: CDR1 MDHEN, CDR2 SYDVKM. The CDR3 is made up of 11 amino acids.